This record covers a single T cell receptor beta chain. What it binds is unknown. This record comes from a study of T cell responses to AZD1222 COVID-19 vaccine. Findings of the study overall: Among spike-specific TCRs, nearly half reportedly target unmutated variant regions.

Produced via immunoSEQ multiplex PCR; TCRdb's table is partial and in-frame only. Here the sample spans roughly 170,000 clones, roughly 93% being singletons. From germline, CDR1 is SGHTA and CDR2 FQGNSA. Trimming removed 1 base from V and 2 bases from J, with 15 bases in between. This CDR3 has 18 amino acids. The sample here was peripheral blood, taken on day 0 of AZD1222 vaccination. V is TRBV7-2 and J is TRBJ2-6, with no clear D. The sequence derives from an adult in good health. The CDR3 DNA sequence: TGTGCCAGCAGCTTAGAGGACCCCTTGTCTACTGGGGCCAACGTCCTGACTTTC. Encoded protein: CASSLEDPLSTGANVLTF.